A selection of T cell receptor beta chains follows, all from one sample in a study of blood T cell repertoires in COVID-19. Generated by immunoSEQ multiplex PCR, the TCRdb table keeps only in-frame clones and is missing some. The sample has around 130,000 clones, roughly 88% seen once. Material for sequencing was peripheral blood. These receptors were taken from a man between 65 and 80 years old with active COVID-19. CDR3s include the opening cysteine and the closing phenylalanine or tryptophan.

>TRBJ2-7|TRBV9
CASSPSWGQGHEQYF
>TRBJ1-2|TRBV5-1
CASSSNEAIYGYTF
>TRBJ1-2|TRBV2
CASSSRSNYGYTF
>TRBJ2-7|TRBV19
CASSMGGEISEQYF
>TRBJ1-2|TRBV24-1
CATSTGTGNYGYTF
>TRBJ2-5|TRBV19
CASSITGERQETQYF
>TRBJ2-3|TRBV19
CASSIDWGRQSTDTQYF
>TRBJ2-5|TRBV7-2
CASSFRGGAGVTRGETQYF
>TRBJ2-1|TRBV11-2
CASSLSVREGGNEQFF
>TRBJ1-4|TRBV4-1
CASSLRDRAEKLFF
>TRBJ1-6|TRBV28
CASRRQGANSPLHF
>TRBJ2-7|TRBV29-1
CSAGQGRGYEQYF
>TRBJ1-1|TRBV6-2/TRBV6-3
CASSYSVRGPYTEAFF
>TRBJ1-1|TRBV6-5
CASSRGQGNTEAFF
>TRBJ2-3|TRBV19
CASSADRAGTDTQYF
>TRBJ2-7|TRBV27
CASRKGLAGAYEQYF